This note documents a single T cell receptor (beta chain) sequence. The antigen this receptor binds is unknown. Nothing much larger sits one base from this clone, and base qualities are not available. This entry comes from a study of early T cells in non-severe SARS-CoV-2 infection (dated by TCRdb to the early 2020s). At the level of the whole study: Bulk RNA from unsorted whole blood was used for TCR sequencing, so alpha and beta chains could not be paired. Points the paper makes about the study in general: VDJdb matching was skewed toward anti-spike CD8 responses, so virus-specific expansions were likely underestimated and private and CD4 specificities were missed.

Taken from cysteine to phenylalanine, the CDR3 has 15 residues. The kept DNA is CDR3 alone, 45 bases in frame from the first base. Trimmed from V: 4 bases; trimmed from J: 7 bases; junction bases lacking a gene match: 6. For CDR1 and CDR2, the germline V gene lists LGHNA and YSLEER. The library was obtained by 5' RACE. TCRdb names NextSeq 500 as the instrument used. Unique molecular identifiers were attached to individual cDNA molecules in the TCR library protocol so that sequencing error and PCR bias could be corrected. Both TCR alpha and beta chains were sequenced, and tight co-correlation was observed between alpha and beta sequence abundances in each sample. The published analysis was carried out like this. Decombinator V4 was used to annotate the V gene, J gene and CDR3 of the TCR sequences. Expanded TCRs were defined as changing significantly between any two time points under a Poisson model with p below 0.0001. TCR abundances were normalised to the total number of TCRs sequenced per sample and expressed as counts per million. TRAV1-2 paired with TRAJ12, TRAJ20 or TRAJ33 defined MAIT TCRs, while TRAV10 paired with TRAJ18 defined iNKT TCRs. A search of VDJdb, accessed on 1 November 2021, was run for TCRs annotated to CMV, EBV and SARS-CoV-2, with TCRs annotated for multiple antigens excluded. Through fastp at Q25 and MiXCR, TCRdb rebuilt clones from the public reads, retaining in-frame beta chains. Identical CDR3 protein sequences are pooled into one entry, listed with their most common genes and DNA. V and J calls and clone size were set by TCRdb, not the authors. The sample yields tens of thousands of distinct CDR3 sequences; roughly 13% were counted once. Jointly, the top ten make up under 1.5% of the sample.

The study was a case-control design nested within a healthcare worker cohort in London, UK, with weekly nasopharyngeal swab PCR tests and blood sampling. Healthcare workers were recruited during the week of the UK lockdown, between 23 and 31 March 2020, and followed weekly for up to roughly 15 weeks. Sequencing was done on a sample of whole blood. This chain is built from TRBV4-3 and TRBJ2-1; 11 bases in the middle match TRBD1. The sequence was obtained from an adult who was a healthcare worker with PCR-confirmed SARS-CoV-2 infection or an uninfected control (not recorded which). The DNA reads TGCGCCAGCAGCCGAGGACAGGGGGCGGAAAATGAGCAGTTCTTC. Translated, this is CASSRGQGAENEQFF.